Listed here are 12 T cell receptor beta chains from one sample, sequenced in a study of T-cell reconstitution after alpha-beta-depleted transplantation in children. Unique molecular identifiers were built into the TCRbeta library. TCRdb processed the PCR reads anew with MiXCR; each CDR3 protein has one entry. The sample records about 610,000 distinct CDR3 sequences, more than 9% being singletons. The sample here was PBMCs from the stem cell graft donor, taken from the stem cell graft. The receptors come from a human donor who donated a stem cell graft to a child with acute myeloid leukemia.

The sample holds a few counts of this clonotype. The rearrangement joins TRBV20-1 to TRBJ2-7; 9 nucleotides align to TRBD2. Trimming cost V 2 bases and J 6 bases; bases outside gene matches: 8. The germline gives CDR1 DFQATT, CDR2 SNEGSKA (reference sequence). This CDR3 has 14 residues. CDR3 residues: CSARFAGGPAEQYF. CDR3 nucleotides: TGCAGTGCTAGATTTGCGGGAGGGCCCGCCGAGCAGTACTTC.

This clonotype was seen only a few times. This chain links TRBV28 with TRBJ2-4; D gene uncertain. V lost 5 bases and J lost 1, with 12 bases in between. This CDR3 region has 15 residues. Germline assignment: CDR1 MDHEN and CDR2 SYDVKM. The CDR3 DNA follows: TGTGCCAGCAGTCCCATTCGGGTTGCCAAAAACATTCAGTACTTC. Translated, it gives CASSPIRVAKNIQYF.

Ten or more counts support this clonotype. The V call is TRBV5-1, the J call TRBJ2-1; no definite D call. This CDR3 has 14 residues. Germline V gives CDR1 SGHRS, CDR2 YFSETQ. V was cut by 5 bases and J by 6 bases, with 15 bases left in between. CDR3 amino acids: CASSVASRFNEQFF. DNA of the CDR3: TGCGCCAGCAGTGTCGCCAGTAGGTTCAATGAGCAGTTCTTC.

This clonotype appeared a few times. This rearrangement joins TRBV29-1 to TRBJ1-2, with D perhaps TRBD1 (5 bases). In germline, CDR1 is SQVTM, CDR2 ANQGSEA. The CDR3 totals 16 residues. The ends were cut back, 4 bases at V and 6 bases at J, with 24 bases in the middle. CDR3: CSVGGRLGLGKDGYTF. CDR3 sequence (DNA): TGCAGCGTTGGGGGCCGTTTAGGTTTGGGTAAGGATGGCTACACCTTC.

The table lists this clonotype with a few counts. The chain couples TRBV29-1 to TRBJ1-1, with D possibly being TRBD1 (5 bases). V was cut by 7 bases and J by 2 bases, with 17 bases left in between. There are 14 residues in the CDR3. From germline, CDR1 is SQVTM and CDR2 ANQGSEA. The CDR3 spells CSAHPVGPNTEAFF. The CDR3 DNA reads as TGCAGCGCCCACCCCGTGGGGCCTAACACTGAAGCTTTCTTT. The whole variable domain, filled in from reference TRBV29-1 and TRBJ1-1, reads SAVISQKPSRDICQRGTSLTIQCQVDSQVTMMFWYRQQPGQSLTLIATANQGSEATYESGFVIDKFPISRPNLTFSTLTVSNMSPEDSSIYLCSAHPVGPNTEAFFGQGTRLTVV.

The chain recombines TRBV11-2 with TRBJ2-1, with D possibly being TRBD1 or TRBD2 (6 bases each). The CDR3 has 15 residues. V was clipped by 4 bases and J by 8 bases, with 18 bases between them. In germline, CDR1 is SGHAT, CDR2 FQNNGV. The CDR3 region has the DNA TGTGCCAGCAGCTACCTCGAAGGGGGGAAAGATGAGCAGTTCTTC. It encodes CASSYLEGGKDEQFF.

Ten or more counts support this clonotype. The rearrangement uses TRBV12-3 or TRBV12-4 and TRBJ2-5, with D perhaps matching TRBD1 (6 bases). This CDR3 region has 14 residues. The germline V and J ends were trimmed by 1 base and 1 base, with 7 bases remaining between them. This chain's CDR3 is CASSLGQVQETQYF. The CDR3 bases are TGTGCCAGCAGTTTAGGACAGGTCCAAGAGACCCAGTACTTC.

The V call is TRBV15, the J call TRBJ2-1; D is ambiguous. Trimming shortened V by 0 bases and J by 9 bases, and 9 bases separated the two germline ends. CDR3 length equals 13 residues. Germline CDR1 and CDR2: LNHNV and YYDKDF (reference sequence). The CDR3 DNA follows: TGTGCCACCAGCAGAGATCCGGTCAGTGAGCAGTTCTTC. Protein sequence: CATSRDPVSEQFF.

Many counts were recorded for this clonotype. The chain links TRBV18 to TRBJ2-4, with unresolved D. The CDR3 loop spans 13 amino acids. Germline V gene lookup returns CDR1 KGHSH and CDR2 LQKENI. With 4 bases removed from V and 7 bases from J, the gap between germline ends came to 11 bases. The CDR3 coding sequence is TGTGCCAGCTCACGGGGTACGGGTAACATTCAGTACTTC. This gives the protein CASSRGTGNIQYF.

The sample holds many counts of this clonotype. V and J are TRBV20-1 and TRBJ1-2; D uncertain. V was cut by 2 bases and J by 2 bases, with 0 bases left in between. Germline lookup yields CDR1 DFQATT and CDR2 SNEGSKA (reference sequence). CDR3 length: 10 amino acids. CDR3 residues: CSARNYGYTF. Here the CDR3 DNA reads TGCAGTGCTAGAAACTATGGCTACACCTTC.

The chain employs TRBV20-1 and TRBJ2-5; TRBD2 agrees at 7 bases. CDR1 and CDR2 (germline): DFQATT, SNEGSKA (reference sequence). This CDR3 has 14 amino acids. The trim removed 3 bases at V and 4 bases at J, leaving 8 bases unmatched. The DNA of the CDR3 is TGCAGTGCTAGGTTTGCGGGAGTAGGAGAGACCCAGTACTTC. It codes for CSARFAGVGETQYF.

This clonotype has more than one count but fewer than ten. The chain combines TRBV18 with TRBJ2-2, with D uncertain. Germline CDR1 and CDR2: KGHSH and LQKENI. Trimming removed 2 bases at V and 0 bases at J, with 13 bases between. CDR3 length: 17 amino acids. CDR3 loop: CASSPAARPTNTGELFF. The CDR3 DNA reads as TGTGCCAGCTCACCAGCGGCAAGGCCCACGAACACCGGGGAGCTGTTTTTT.